The 19 T cell receptor beta chains listed next were all sequenced from one sample in a study of blood T cell repertoires in COVID-19. Data came from immunoSEQ multiplex PCR; TCRdb stores just in-frame clones and leaves some out. The sample yields some 130,000 clones, 85% to 90% seen once. Material: peripheral blood. The source is a man over 45 with active COVID-19.

The chain carries TRBV6-5 and TRBJ1-5; D unclear. The V gene lost 5 bases and the J gene lost 4 bases, with 9 bases spanning the gap. The CDR3 is made up of 13 amino acids. Per the germline V gene, CDR1 is MNHEY and CDR2 is SVGAGI. CDR3 amino acids: CASSLTQNQPQHF. CDR3 sequence (DNA): TGTGCCAGCAGTCTGACTCAGAATCAGCCCCAGCATTTT.

The chain carries TRBV7-2 and TRBJ1-2; 9 positions match TRBD1. Germline CDR1 is SGHTA and CDR2 is FQGNSA. The CDR3 is 13 residues long. J was trimmed by 4 bases and V by 4 bases; bases with no gene match: 1. CDR3 loop: CASSSDRGYGYTF. In nucleotides, the CDR3 is TGTGCCAGCAGCTCGGACAGGGGCTATGGCTACACCTTC.

V usage is TRBV6-5 and J usage is TRBJ2-5; TRBD2 aligns across 14 bases. The CDR3 has 15 amino acids. Trimming cost V 4 bases and J 4 bases; bases outside gene matches: 2. Germline loops: CDR1 MNHEY, CDR2 SVGAGI. CDR3: CASSSGLAGGETQYF. CDR3 nucleotide sequence: TGTGCCAGCAGTTCCGGACTAGCGGGGGGAGAGACCCAGTACTTC.

The chain links TRBV27 to TRBJ2-3, with 8 bases identical to TRBD2. The length of the CDR3 is 17 residues. CDR1 is MNHEY, CDR2 SMNVEV, per germline (reference sequence). With V trimmed by 1 base and J by 6 bases, 12 bases remained unmatched. As DNA, the CDR3 is TGTGCCAGCAGTTTATGGGGAACCGGGACTAGTTTGGATACGCAGTATTTT. This codes for CASSLWGTGTSLDTQYF.

The V call is TRBV9, the J call TRBJ1-1; 12 bases align to TRBD1. With V trimmed by 5 bases and J by 1 base, 18 bases remained unmatched. CDR3 length: 20 amino acids. From germline, CDR1 is SGDLS and CDR2 YYNGEE. The CDR3 DNA sequence: TGTGCCAGCAGGGGAGTGGGACAGGGGGCGAATTGGAGGACGAACACTGAAGCTTTCTTT. Its protein product is CASRGVGQGANWRTNTEAFF.

The CDR3 DNA reads as TGCGCCAGCAGCTCAGGGCGCGGGGATGGCTACACCTTC. Its translation is CASSSGRGDGYTF. The V call is TRBV5-1, the J call TRBJ1-2, with D possibly being TRBD1 (5 bases). This CDR3 region has 13 residues. The ends were cut back, 3 bases at V and 6 bases at J, with 12 bases in the middle. Germline V gene sequence: CDR1 SGHRS, CDR2 YFSETQ. Looking up the rest from reference TRBV5-1 and TRBJ1-2 gives the full variable domain: KAGVTQTPRYLIKTRGQQVTLSCSPISGHRSVSWYQQTPGQGLQFLFEYFSETQRNKGNFPGRFSGRQFSNSRSEMNVSTLELGDSALYLCASSSGRGDGYTFGSGTRLTVV.

The chain is built from TRBV16 and TRBJ1-5; D perhaps matches TRBD1 (5 bases). The CDR3 sequence is 15 residues long. Trimming removed 0 bases at V and 4 bases at J, with 10 bases between. In germline, CDR1 is KGHSY, CDR2 FQNENV. CDR3 nucleotides: TGTGCCAGCAGCCAATCGTACAGGTCAAATCAGCCCCAGCATTTT. This gives the protein CASSQSYRSNQPQHF.

This clone occurred a few times. The chain uses TRBV20-1 and TRBJ1-5, with no clear D. Germline CDR1 DFQATT, CDR2 SNEGSKA (reference sequence). The CDR3 loop spans 12 amino acids. Deletions cut 3 bases from V and 6 bases from J, with 9 bases between. The CDR3 DNA is TGCAGTGCTAGTGACGGGGTTCAGCCCCAGCATTTT. Protein product: CSASDGVQPQHF.

V gene TRBV4-3 combines with J gene TRBJ2-7, with D possibly being TRBD1 (6 bases). This CDR3 has 13 residues. Deletions cut 0 bases from V and 5 bases from J, with 8 bases between. Germline lookup yields CDR1 LGHNA and CDR2 YSLEER. The CDR3 DNA reads as TGCGCCAGCAGCCAAGACAGGGGCGACGAGCAGTACTTC. Amino acid sequence: CASSQDRGDEQYF.

This rearrangement joins TRBV7-3 to TRBJ2-5; 10 positions match TRBD1. CDR1 is SGHTA, CDR2 FQGTGA, per germline. Germline trimming cut 6 bases from V and 4 bases from J; bases unmatched to any gene: 8. The CDR3 runs 15 residues. The CDR3 reads CASSTGTGAGETQYF. The CDR3 coding sequence is TGTGCCAGCAGTACCGGGACAGGGGCAGGAGAGACCCAGTACTTC.

The V and J genes are TRBV18 and TRBJ1-5, with 7 bases aligning to TRBD1. CDR3 size: 13 residues. CDR1 KGHSH and CDR2 LQKENI come from the germline V gene. After removal of 6 bases from V and 7 bases from J, the junction contained 6 bases not matched to a gene. The CDR3 sequence is CASSQGVEQPQHF. For the CDR3, the DNA is TGTGCCAGCTCTCAGGGGGTAGAACAGCCCCAGCATTTT.

The chain combines TRBV3-1 (or the pseudogene TRBV3-2) with TRBJ1-5; 8 nucleotides agree with TRBD1. The CDR3 length is 12 residues. The V gene's germline CDR1 is LGHDT and CDR2 YNNKEL (reference sequence). With V trimmed by 6 bases and J by 7 bases, 2 bases remained unmatched. The CDR3 sequence: CASSRQGQPQHF. CDR3 nucleotides: TGTGCCAGCAGTCGACAGGGGCAGCCCCAGCATTTT.

This rearrangement joins TRBV4-1 to TRBJ1-4; D is possibly TRBD1 (5 bases). Germline V gives CDR1 MGHRA, CDR2 YSYEKL. Trimming stripped 4 bases from V and 7 bases from J, with 16 bases between. The CDR3 spans 15 residues. CDR3 DNA: TGCGCCAGCAGCCCCCTTGGGGCGATGAGTGAAAAACTGTTTTTT. It specifies CASSPLGAMSEKLFF.

This chain joins TRBV30 and TRBJ1-1; the match to TRBD1 covers 7 bases. The CDR3 sequence is 14 residues long. Per the germline V gene, CDR1 is GTSNPN and CDR2 is SVGIG (reference sequence). V gave up 8 bases and J gave up 4 bases; unmatched junction bases: 13. DNA for the CDR3: TGTGCCCTTACGACAGGGAAAAGAGGCACTGAAGCTTTCTTT. It yields the protein CALTTGKRGTEAFF.

This clone was detected only a few times. The chain uses TRBV5-1 and TRBJ1-5, with D possibly being TRBD1 (5 bases). Per the germline V gene, CDR1 is SGHRS and CDR2 is YFSETQ. This CDR3 has 16 amino acids. With 0 bases removed from V and 5 bases from J, the gap between germline ends came to 15 bases. The DNA for the CDR3 is TGCGCCAGCAGCTTGGGGGGAGCCAGGGAGGATCAGCCCCAGCATTTT. It encodes CASSLGGAREDQPQHF.

V is TRBV7-2 and J is TRBJ2-3; no clear D gene. The V and J ends lost 6 bases and 4 bases respectively, with 8 bases between them. Germline loops: CDR1 SGHTA, CDR2 FQGNSA. This CDR3 has 12 residues. CDR3 sequence reads: CASSIPPDTQYF. The DNA of the CDR3 is TGTGCCAGCAGTATCCCCCCAGATACGCAGTATTTT.

The rearrangement joins TRBV10-3 to TRBJ1-5, with 8 bases that match TRBD1. CDR1 and CDR2 from the germline V gene are ENHRY and SYGVKD. The CDR3 spans 17 residues. The V and J ends lost 5 bases and 7 bases, in that order; junction bases with no gene match: 16. The chain's CDR3 is CAISQNVDRGGEQPQHF. The DNA of the CDR3 is TGTGCCATCAGTCAAAATGTTGACAGGGGAGGAGAACAGCCCCAGCATTTT.

This clone was seen only once. This CDR3 is also generated by other DNA sequences in the sample. The V call is TRBV3-1 (or the pseudogene TRBV3-2), the J call TRBJ1-5; D remains ambiguous. Trimming stripped 1 base from V and 2 bases from J, with 3 bases between. Per the germline V gene, CDR1 is LGHDT and CDR2 is YNNKEL (reference sequence). This CDR3 has 13 amino acids. The DNA of the CDR3 is TGTGCCAGCAGCCAAGGAGGCAATCAGCCCCAGCATTTT. It translates to CASSQGGNQPQHF.

The J gene is TRBJ2-5, the V gene TRBV11-2, with 8 nucleotides matching TRBD1. Germline CDR1 reads SGHAT; CDR2 reads FQNNGV. V dropped 5 bases and J dropped 4; count of bases not matched to a gene: 6. This CDR3 has 14 residues. The CDR3 here is CASSPRTGRETQYF. As DNA, the CDR3 is TGTGCCAGCAGCCCACGGACAGGGCGAGAGACCCAGTACTTC.